The source of this TCR beta chain is a study of blood T cell repertoires in COVID-19. On the study more broadly: The origin of the acute and convalescent COVID-19 samples was the United States, Italy and Spain. Nucleic acid was either cDNA or gDNA, and it came from T cells, B-cell-depleted T cells, or PBMCs.

In the source study's methods: Reference gene primers were amplified, and this amplification served to estimate nucleated cell counts. Generated by immunoSEQ multiplex PCR, the TCRdb table keeps only in-frame clones and is missing some. V and J calls plus clone size are reproduced from that table; the DNA served to infer D and trimming. Of around 300,000 clones listed, roughly 90% are singletons. The Seattle site enrolled patients during active infection and followed them longitudinally. The ends were cut back, 5 bases at V and 0 bases at J, with 11 bases in the middle. The germline V gene has CDR1 SGHAT and CDR2 FQNNGV. This CDR3 comprises 15 residues.

The clonotype originates from an older woman with COVID-19, enrolled during active disease. Sequencing input: peripheral blood. V and J are TRBV11-2 and TRBJ1-5; weak D call: TRBD1 (5 bases). The CDR3 nucleotides are TGTGCCAGCAGCCCCCAGGGTAATAGCAATCAGCCCCAGCATTTT. Amino acids: CASSPQGNSNQPQHF.